Listed below are T cell receptor beta chains from one sample, sequenced in a study of OX40 agonist ivuxolimab in advanced cancers. Sequencing used immunoSEQ multiplex PCR; TCRdb keeps in-frame clones, though not all of them. The sample yields approximately 70,000 clones, about 83% seen once. The input for sequencing was CD4+ or CD8+ T cells sorted from blood, taken in a trial of the OX40 agonist ivuxolimab. The receptor set was obtained from an adult with an advanced solid tumor such as melanoma, head and neck, liver or kidney cancer. The CDR3 runs from the conserved cysteine through the conserved F or W. D genes are given only for firm matches. Part of the rows lack a size; the others show once, few, many or a class for expanded clones.

-	TRBV7-6	TRBJ2-7	once	CASSLGSTYEQYF	TGTGCCAGCTCCCTGGGGAGTACCTACGAGCAGTACTTC
-	TRBV30	TRBJ2-7	-	CAWSVDSSSYEQYF	TGTGCCTGGAGTGTAGACAGTAGCTCCTACGAGCAGTACTTC
TRBD2	TRBV11-2	TRBJ2-3	-	CASSTWGEGLDTQYF	TGTGCCAGCAGCACTTGGGGGGAGGGCCTCGATACGCAGTATTTT
-	TRBV9	TRBJ2-1	-	CASSVSLVSEQFF	TGTGCCAGCAGCGTATCACTAGTTAGTGAGCAGTTCTTC
-	TRBV2	TRBJ1-1	once	CASSEDISTLITEAFF	TGTGCCAGCAGTGAAGATATTAGCACTCTGATCACTGAAGCTTTCTTT
-	TRBV7-8	TRBJ1-1	-	CASSPRGDVNTEAFF	TGTGCCAGCAGCCCCCGCGGGGACGTGAACACTGAAGCTTTCTTT
-	TRBV5-1	TRBJ1-1	-	CASSLGEETEAFF	TGCGCCAGCAGTCTAGGGGAAGAGACTGAAGCTTTCTTT
-	TRBV30	TRBJ1-6	-	CAWSVAGLGNSPLHF	TGTGCCTGGAGTGTAGCTGGGCTCGGCAATTCACCCCTCCACTTT
-	TRBV19	TRBJ1-5	-	CASSDGPRRNQPQHF	TGTGCCAGTAGCGACGGACCTCGTCGCAATCAGCCCCAGCATTTT
-	TRBV11-2	TRBJ2-7	-	CASSSGLSYEQYF	TGTGCCAGCAGCTCGGGACTTTCCTACGAGCAGTACTTC
TRBD1	TRBV19	TRBJ2-1	-	CASSAKHRGWVFF	TGTGCCAGTAGCGCCAAGCACAGGGGATGGGTGTTCTTC
-	TRBV7-3	TRBJ1-1	-	CASSLLGNTEAFF	TGTGCCAGCAGCTTATTAGGCAACACTGAAGCTTTCTTT
-	TRBV27	TRBJ1-4	-	CASSYLGEKLFF	TGTGCCAGCAGTTACCTGGGAGAAAAACTGTTTTTT
-	TRBV11-2	TRBJ1-3	-	CASSSGLLSGNTIYF	TGTGCCAGCAGCTCAGGACTGCTCTCTGGAAACACCATATATTTT
-	TRBV6-6	TRBJ1-2	-	CASSQPERYGYTF	TGTGCCAGCAGTCAGCCCGAGCGGTATGGCTACACCTTC
TRBD1	TRBV13	TRBJ1-1	-	CASSRRQGAFF	TGTGCCAGCAGCCGGCGACAGGGAGCTTTCTTT
TRBD1	TRBV6-5	TRBJ1-6	-	CASSYGADRAYSPLHF	TGTGCCAGCAGTTACGGGGCGGACAGGGCTTATTCACCCCTCCACTTT
TRBD1	TRBV10-1	TRBJ1-6	-	CASSESLGQGHNSPLHF	TGCGCCAGCAGTGAGTCGCTGGGACAGGGGCATAATTCACCCCTCCACTTT
-	TRBV6-5	TRBJ1-1	-	CASSWGNTEAFF	TGTGCCAGCAGTTGGGGTAACACTGAAGCTTTCTTT
-	TRBV6-6	TRBJ2-6	-	CASSYPGGAGANVLTF	TGTGCCAGCAGTTACCCGGGGGGCGCTGGGGCCAACGTCCTGACTTTC
TRBD2	TRBV5-1	TRBJ2-3	-	CASSSGLEGDTQYF	TGCGCCAGCAGCTCGGGACTAGAAGGAGATACGCAGTATTTT
-	TRBV10-3	TRBJ1-1	-	CAISEHEGRMGEAFF	TGTGCCATCAGTGAGCACGAGGGTCGGATGGGTGAAGCTTTCTTT
TRBD1	TRBV6-5	TRBJ1-2	-	CASSKQGADGYTF	TGTGCCAGCAGTAAACAGGGGGCCGATGGCTACACCTTC
-	TRBV5-4	TRBJ1-5	-	CASSEGQKHQPQHF	TGTGCCAGCAGCGAAGGACAGAAACATCAGCCCCAGCATTTT
-	TRBV5-3	TRBJ1-1	-	CARSLNRNTEAFF	TGTGCCAGAAGCTTGAATAGAAACACTGAAGCTTTCTTT
-	TRBV7-9	TRBJ1-1	-	CASTPQGPNTEAFF	TGTGCCAGCACCCCCCAGGGGCCGAACACTGAAGCTTTCTTT
TRBD1	TRBV18	TRBJ1-3	-	CASSPWDSSGNTIYF	TGTGCCAGCTCACCATGGGACAGCTCTGGAAACACCATATATTTT
-	TRBV6-1	TRBJ2-1	-	CASSGPLRVDEQFF	TGTGCCAGCAGTGGCCCGCTACGCGTCGATGAGCAGTTCTTC